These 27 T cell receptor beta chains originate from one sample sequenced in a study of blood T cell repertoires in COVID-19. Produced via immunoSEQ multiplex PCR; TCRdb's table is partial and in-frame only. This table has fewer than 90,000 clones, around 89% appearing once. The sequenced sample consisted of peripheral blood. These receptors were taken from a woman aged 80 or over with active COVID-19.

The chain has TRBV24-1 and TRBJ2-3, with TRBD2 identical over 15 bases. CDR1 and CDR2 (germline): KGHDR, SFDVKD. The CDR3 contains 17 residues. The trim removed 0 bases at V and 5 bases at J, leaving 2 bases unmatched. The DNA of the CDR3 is TGTGCCACCAGTGATTTGGGACTAGCGGGAGGGAAAGATACGCAGTATTTT. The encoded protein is CATSDLGLAGGKDTQYF.

CDR3 amino acids: CASSSVASAAGELFF. In DNA, the CDR3 is TGTGCCAGCAGTTCCGTCGCTAGCGCCGCCGGGGAGCTGTTTTTT. The rearrangement joins TRBV6-1 to TRBJ2-2; D might be TRBD2 (6 bases). The CDR3 runs 15 residues. V lost 5 bases and J 6 bases, leaving 16 bases between the germline ends. Germline V gene sequence: CDR1 MNHNS, CDR2 SASEGT.

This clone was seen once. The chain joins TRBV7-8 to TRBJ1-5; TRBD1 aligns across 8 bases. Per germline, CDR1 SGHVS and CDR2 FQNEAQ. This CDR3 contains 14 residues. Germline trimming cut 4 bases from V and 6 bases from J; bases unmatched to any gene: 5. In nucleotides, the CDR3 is TGTGCCAGCAGCTCCGGACAGGGATCTCAGCCCCAGCATTTT. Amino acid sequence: CASSSGQGSQPQHF. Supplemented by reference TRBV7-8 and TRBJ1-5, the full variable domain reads GAGVSQSPRYKVAKRGQDVALRCDPISGHVSLFWYQQALGQGPEFLTYFQNEAQLDKSGLPSDRFFAERPEGSVSTLKIQRTQQEDSAVYLCASSSGQGSQPQHFGDGTRLSIL.

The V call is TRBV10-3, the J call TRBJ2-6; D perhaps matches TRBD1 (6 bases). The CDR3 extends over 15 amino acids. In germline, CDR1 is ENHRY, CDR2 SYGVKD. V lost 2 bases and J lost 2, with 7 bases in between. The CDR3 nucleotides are TGTGCCATCAGTGAGGACAGGACTGGGGCCAACGTCCTGACTTTC. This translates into CAISEDRTGANVLTF.

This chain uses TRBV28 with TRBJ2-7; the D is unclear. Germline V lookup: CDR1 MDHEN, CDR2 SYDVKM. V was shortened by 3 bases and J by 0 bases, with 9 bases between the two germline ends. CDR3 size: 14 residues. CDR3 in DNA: TGTGCCAGCAGTTTCCTTGCTAGCTCCTACGAGCAGTACTTC. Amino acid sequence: CASSFLASSYEQYF.

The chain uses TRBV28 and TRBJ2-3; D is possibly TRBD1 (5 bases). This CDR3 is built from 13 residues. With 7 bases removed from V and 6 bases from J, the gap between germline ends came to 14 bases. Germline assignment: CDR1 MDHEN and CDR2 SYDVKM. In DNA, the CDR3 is TGTGCCAGCATCAGACAGAACTTCGATACGCAGTATTTT. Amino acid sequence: CASIRQNFDTQYF.

The CDR3 DNA sequence: TGTGCCAGCAGTGTGGCCGAGAGGTCTGAAGCTTTCTTT. It translates to CASSVAERSEAFF. The V and J genes are TRBV12-3 or TRBV12-4 and TRBJ1-1; D remains ambiguous. V was clipped by 5 bases and J by 6 bases, with 13 bases between them. This CDR3 has 13 residues.

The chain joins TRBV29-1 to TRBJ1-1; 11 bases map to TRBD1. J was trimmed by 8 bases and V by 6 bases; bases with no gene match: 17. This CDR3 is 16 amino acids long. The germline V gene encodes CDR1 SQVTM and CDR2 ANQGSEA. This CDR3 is CSVSGTGGRREEEAFF. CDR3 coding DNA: TGCAGCGTAAGTGGGACAGGGGGACGAAGAGAAGAAGAAGCTTTCTTT. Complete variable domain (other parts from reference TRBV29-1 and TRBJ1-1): SAVISQKPSRDICQRGTSLTIQCQVDSQVTMMFWYRQQPGQSLTLIATANQGSEATYESGFVIDKFPISRPNLTFSTLTVSNMSPEDSSIYLCSVSGTGGRREEEAFFGQGTRLTVV.

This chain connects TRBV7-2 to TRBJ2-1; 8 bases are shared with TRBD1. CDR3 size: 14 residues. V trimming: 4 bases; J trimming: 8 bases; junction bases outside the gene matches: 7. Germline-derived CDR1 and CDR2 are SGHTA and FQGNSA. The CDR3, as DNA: TGTGCCAGCAGCTCAAGGACAGGGCTTGATGAGCAGTTCTTC. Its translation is CASSSRTGLDEQFF.

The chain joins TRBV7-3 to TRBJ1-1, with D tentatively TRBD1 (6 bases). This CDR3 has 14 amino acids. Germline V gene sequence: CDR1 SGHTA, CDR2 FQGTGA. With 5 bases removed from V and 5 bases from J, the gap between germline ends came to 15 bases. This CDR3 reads CASSRGTTRTEAFF. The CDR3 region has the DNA TGTGCCAGCAGCCGAGGGACAACCAGGACTGAAGCTTTCTTT.

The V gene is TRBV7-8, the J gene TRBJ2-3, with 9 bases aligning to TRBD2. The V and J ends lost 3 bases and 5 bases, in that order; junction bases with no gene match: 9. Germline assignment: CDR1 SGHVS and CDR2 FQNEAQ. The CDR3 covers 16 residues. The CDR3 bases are TGTGCCAGCAGCTTCGGGGCTAGCGGGAAGGGAGATACGCAGTATTTT. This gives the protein CASSFGASGKGDTQYF.

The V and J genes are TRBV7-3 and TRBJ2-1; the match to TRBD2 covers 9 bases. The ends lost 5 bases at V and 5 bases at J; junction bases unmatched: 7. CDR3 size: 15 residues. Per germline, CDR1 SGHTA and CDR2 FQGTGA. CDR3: CASSRHGGRDNEQFF. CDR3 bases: TGTGCCAGCAGCCGACATGGCGGGAGGGACAATGAGCAGTTCTTC. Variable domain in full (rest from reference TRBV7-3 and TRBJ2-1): GAGVSQTPSNKVTEKGKYVELRCDPISGHTALYWYRQSLGQGPEFLIYFQGTGAADDSGLPNDRFFAVRPEGSVSTLKIQRTERGDSAVYLCASSRHGGRDNEQFFGPGTRLTVL.

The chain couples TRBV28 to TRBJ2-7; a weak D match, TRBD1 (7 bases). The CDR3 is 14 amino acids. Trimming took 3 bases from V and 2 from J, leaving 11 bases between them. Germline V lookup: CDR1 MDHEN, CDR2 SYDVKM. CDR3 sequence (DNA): TGTGCCAGCAGTTTGCAGGGGGGACCCTACGAGCAGTACTTC. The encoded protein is CASSLQGGPYEQYF.

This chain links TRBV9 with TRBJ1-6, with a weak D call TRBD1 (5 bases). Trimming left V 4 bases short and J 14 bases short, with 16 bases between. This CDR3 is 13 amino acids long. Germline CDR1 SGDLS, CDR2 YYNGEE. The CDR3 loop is CASSLPGRGALHF. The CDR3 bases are TGTGCCAGCAGCCTCCCCGGTCGGGGGGCCCTCCACTTT. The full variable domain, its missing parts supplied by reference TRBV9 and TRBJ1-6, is DSGVTQTPKHLITATGQRVTLRCSPRSGDLSVYWYQQSLDQGLQFLIQYYNGEERAKGNILERFSAQQFPDLHSELNLSSLELGDSALYFCASSLPGRGALHFGNGTRLTVT.

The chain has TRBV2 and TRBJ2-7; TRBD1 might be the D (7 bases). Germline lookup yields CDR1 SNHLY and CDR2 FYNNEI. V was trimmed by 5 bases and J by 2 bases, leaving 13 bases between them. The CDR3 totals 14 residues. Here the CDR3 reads CASSQEGAAYEQYF. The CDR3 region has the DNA TGTGCCAGCAGTCAGGAGGGGGCGGCCTACGAGCAGTACTTC. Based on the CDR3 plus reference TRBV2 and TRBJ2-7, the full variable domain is EPEVTQTPSHQVTQMGQEVILRCVPISNHLYFYWYRQILGQKVEFLVSFYNNEISEKSEIFDDQFSVERPDGSNFTLKIRSTKLEDSAMYFCASSQEGAAYEQYFGPGTRLTVT.

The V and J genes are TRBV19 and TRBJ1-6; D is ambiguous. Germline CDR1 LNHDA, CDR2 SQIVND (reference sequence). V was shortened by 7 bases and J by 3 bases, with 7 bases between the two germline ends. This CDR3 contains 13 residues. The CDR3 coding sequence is TGTGCCAGTAAAACAGACTATAATTCACCCCTCCACTTT. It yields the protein CASKTDYNSPLHF.

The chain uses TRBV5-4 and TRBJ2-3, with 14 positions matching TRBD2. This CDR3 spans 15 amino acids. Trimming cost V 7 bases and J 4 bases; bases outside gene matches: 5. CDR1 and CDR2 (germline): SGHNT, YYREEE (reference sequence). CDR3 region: CASGTSGRIADTQYF. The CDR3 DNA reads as TGTGCCAGCGGGACTAGCGGGAGAATCGCAGATACGCAGTATTTT.

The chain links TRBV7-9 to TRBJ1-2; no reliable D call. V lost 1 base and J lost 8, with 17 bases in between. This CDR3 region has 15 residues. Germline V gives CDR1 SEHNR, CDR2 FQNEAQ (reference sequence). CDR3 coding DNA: TGTGCCAGCAGCTTAGGAGGGAGGTGGCAGGAGGGCTACACCTTC. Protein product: CASSLGGRWQEGYTF.

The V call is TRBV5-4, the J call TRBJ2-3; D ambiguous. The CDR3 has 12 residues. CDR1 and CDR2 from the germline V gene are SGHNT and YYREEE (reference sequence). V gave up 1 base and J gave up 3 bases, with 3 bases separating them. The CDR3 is CASSLSTDTQYF. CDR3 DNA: TGTGCCAGCAGCTTGTCGACAGATACGCAGTATTTT.

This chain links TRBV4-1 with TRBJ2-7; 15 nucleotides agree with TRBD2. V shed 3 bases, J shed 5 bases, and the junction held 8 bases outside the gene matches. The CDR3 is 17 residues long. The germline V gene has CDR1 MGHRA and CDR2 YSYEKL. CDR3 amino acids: CASSHGLAGGRKNEQYF. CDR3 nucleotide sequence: TGCGCCAGCAGCCACGGACTAGCGGGAGGGCGCAAGAACGAGCAGTACTTC.

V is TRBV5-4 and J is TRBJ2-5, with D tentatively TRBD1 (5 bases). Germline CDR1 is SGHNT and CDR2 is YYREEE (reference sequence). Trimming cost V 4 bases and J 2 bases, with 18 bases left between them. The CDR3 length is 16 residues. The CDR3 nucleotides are TGTGCCAGCAGCCCGATCAGACAGACTTCTCAAGAGACCCAGTACTTC. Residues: CASSPIRQTSQETQYF.

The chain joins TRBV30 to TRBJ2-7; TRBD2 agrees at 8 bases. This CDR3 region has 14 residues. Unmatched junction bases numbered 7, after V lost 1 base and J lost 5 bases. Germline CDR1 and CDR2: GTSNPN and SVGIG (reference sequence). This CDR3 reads CAWSGKRELHEQYF. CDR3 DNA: TGTGCCTGGAGTGGCAAGCGGGAGTTGCACGAGCAGTACTTC.

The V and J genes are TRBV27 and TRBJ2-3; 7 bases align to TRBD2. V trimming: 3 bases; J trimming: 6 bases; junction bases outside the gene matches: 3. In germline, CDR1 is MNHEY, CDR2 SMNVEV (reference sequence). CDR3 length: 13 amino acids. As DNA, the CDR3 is TGTGCCAGCAGTTTGAGGCGGGGGGATACGCAGTATTTT. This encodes CASSLRRGDTQYF.

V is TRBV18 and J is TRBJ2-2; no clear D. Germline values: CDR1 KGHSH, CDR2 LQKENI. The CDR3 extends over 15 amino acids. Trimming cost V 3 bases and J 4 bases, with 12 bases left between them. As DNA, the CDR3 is TGTGCCAGCTCACCCCGTGAGCCGTCCACCGGGGAGCTGTTTTTT. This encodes CASSPREPSTGELFF.

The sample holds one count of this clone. The CDR3 loop is CAISDSGTGGHGGYGYTF. In DNA form, the CDR3 reads TGTGCCATCAGTGATTCGGGGACAGGGGGCCATGGTGGCTATGGCTACACCTTC. The chain combines TRBV10-3 with TRBJ1-2; 12 bases align to TRBD1. CDR1 is ENHRY, CDR2 SYGVKD, per germline. V lost 3 bases, J lost 4 bases, and 12 bases stayed unmatched. The length of the CDR3 is 18 residues.

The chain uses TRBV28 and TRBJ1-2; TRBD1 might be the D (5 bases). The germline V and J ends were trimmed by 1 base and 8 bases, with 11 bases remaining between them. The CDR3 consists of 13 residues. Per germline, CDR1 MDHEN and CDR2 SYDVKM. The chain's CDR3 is CASSLYGRGGYTF. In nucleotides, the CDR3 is TGTGCCAGCAGTTTATATGGTCGGGGGGGCTACACCTTC.

CDR3 region: CASTRYRDKSNEQFF. The CDR3 nucleotides are TGTGCCAGCACCCGCTACAGGGATAAGAGCAATGAGCAGTTCTTC. The chain carries TRBV27 and TRBJ2-1; the D gene is possibly TRBD1 (6 bases). Per germline, CDR1 MNHEY and CDR2 SMNVEV (reference sequence). The CDR3 sequence is 15 residues long. The V gene lost 7 bases and the J gene lost 6 bases, with 19 bases spanning the gap.